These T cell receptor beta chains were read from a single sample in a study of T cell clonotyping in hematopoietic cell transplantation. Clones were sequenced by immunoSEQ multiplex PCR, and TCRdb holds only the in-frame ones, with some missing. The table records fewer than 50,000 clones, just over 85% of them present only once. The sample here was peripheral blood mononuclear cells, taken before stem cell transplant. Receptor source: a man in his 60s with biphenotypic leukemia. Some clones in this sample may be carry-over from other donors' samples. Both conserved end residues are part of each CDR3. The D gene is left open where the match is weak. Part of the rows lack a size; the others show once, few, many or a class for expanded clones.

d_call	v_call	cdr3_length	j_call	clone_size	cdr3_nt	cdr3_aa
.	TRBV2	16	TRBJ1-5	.	TGTGCCAGCAGTGAAGCCACCAGTGGAGCAATTCAGCCCCAGCATTTT	CASSEATSGAIQPQHF
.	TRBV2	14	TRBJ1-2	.	TGTGCCACCCTCCAGACGGGTATTAACTATGGCTACACCTTC	CATLQTGINYGYTF
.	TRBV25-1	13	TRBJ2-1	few	TGTGCCAGCCGGGAGTTGGAGATCAATGAGCAGTTCTTC	CASRELEINEQFF
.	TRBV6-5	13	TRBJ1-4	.	TGTGCCAGCAGTTACGGGGTTTTCGAAAAACTGTTTTTT	CASSYGVFEKLFF
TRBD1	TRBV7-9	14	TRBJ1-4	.	TGTGCCAGCAGCGGGGGACAGGTAAATGAAAAACTGTTTTTT	CASSGGQVNEKLFF
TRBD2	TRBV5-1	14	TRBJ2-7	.	TGCGCCAGCAGCTCGGGACTAGCGTGGGACGAGCAGTACTTC	CASSSGLAWDEQYF
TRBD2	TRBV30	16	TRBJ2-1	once	TGTGCCTGGAGTTCCGACCTAGCGGGAGGAGGGAATGAGCAGTTCTTC	CAWSSDLAGGGNEQFF
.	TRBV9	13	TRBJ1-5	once	TGTGCCAGCAGCGTAGGACCGCTCAAGCCCCAGCATTTT	CASSVGPLKPQHF
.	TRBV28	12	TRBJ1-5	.	TGTGCCAGCTCGGACTTTGGACAGCCCCAGCATTTT	CASSDFGQPQHF
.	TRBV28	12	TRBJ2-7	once	TGTGCCAGCAGTTTATTCCCGTACGAGCAGTACTTC	CASSLFPYEQYF
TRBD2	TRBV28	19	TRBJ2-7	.	TGTGCCAGCAGTTTGCCGGCCAGGGGCCTAGCGGGAGGCTCCTACGAGCAGTACTTC	CASSLPARGLAGGSYEQYF
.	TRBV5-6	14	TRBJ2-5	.	TGTGCCAGCAGCTTGGGTAATTCCCGGGAGACCCAGTACTTC	CASSLGNSRETQYF
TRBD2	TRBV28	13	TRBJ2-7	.	TGTGCCAGCAGTTTTACTAGCGGGGGAGGTTGGTACTTC	CASSFTSGGGWYF
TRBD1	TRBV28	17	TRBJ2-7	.	TGTGCCAGCAGTTTTTCTTTCCGGGACAGGGCGAACCACGAGCAGTACTTC	CASSFSFRDRANHEQYF
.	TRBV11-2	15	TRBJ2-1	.	TGTGCCAGCAGCCTGAGCGTAGCCTCCTACAATGAGCAGTTCTTC	CASSLSVASYNEQFF
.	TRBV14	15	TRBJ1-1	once	TGTGCCAGCAGCCTACGGTGGGGTTTGAACACTGAAGCTTTCTTT	CASSLRWGLNTEAFF
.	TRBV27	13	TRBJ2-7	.	TGTGCCAGCAGTTATCGCGCCTACTACGAGCAGTACTTC	CASSYRAYYEQYF
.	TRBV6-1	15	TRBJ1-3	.	TGTGCCAGCAGTGAATCGGCGGAGTTCGGAAACACCATATATTTT	CASSESAEFGNTIYF
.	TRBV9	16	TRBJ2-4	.	TGTGCCAGCAGCGGACACGAGATCTTAGCCAAAAACATTCAGTACTTC	CASSGHEILAKNIQYF
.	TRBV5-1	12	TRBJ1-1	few	TGCGCCAGCAGGACTGGGAACACTGAAGCTTTCTTT	CASRTGNTEAFF
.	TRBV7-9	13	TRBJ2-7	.	TGTGCCAGCAGCCCTGAGGGGGAGGGGGAGCAGTACTTC	CASSPEGEGEQYF
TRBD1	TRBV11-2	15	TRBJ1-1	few	TGTGCCAGCAGTCGTAATTTACAGGGGGACACTGAAGCTTTCTTT	CASSRNLQGDTEAFF
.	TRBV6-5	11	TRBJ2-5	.	TGTGCCACCTGGAATTTGGAGACCCAGTACTTC	CATWNLETQYF
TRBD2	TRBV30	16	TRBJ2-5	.	TGTGCCTGGAGTCTTCGGACTAGCGGACGATGGGAGACCCAGTACTTC	CAWSLRTSGRWETQYF
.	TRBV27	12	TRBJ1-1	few	TGTGCCAGCAGTTTACGGGGCACTGAAGCTTTCTTT	CASSLRGTEAFF
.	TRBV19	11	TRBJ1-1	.	TGTGCCAGTAGTATGTTAGGGGTGGCTTTCTTT	CASSMLGVAFF
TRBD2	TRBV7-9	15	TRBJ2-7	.	TGTGCCAGCAGCTTAGCCCCAGCGGGAACTTACGAGCAGTACTTC	CASSLAPAGTYEQYF
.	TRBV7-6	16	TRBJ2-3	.	TGTGCCAGCAGCTTAGAGACGGGAGTTGGCACAGATACGCAGTATTTT	CASSLETGVGTDTQYF
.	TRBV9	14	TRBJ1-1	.	TGTGCCAGCAGCGTACTAGGGGCGGCCACTGAAGCTTTCTTT	CASSVLGAATEAFF